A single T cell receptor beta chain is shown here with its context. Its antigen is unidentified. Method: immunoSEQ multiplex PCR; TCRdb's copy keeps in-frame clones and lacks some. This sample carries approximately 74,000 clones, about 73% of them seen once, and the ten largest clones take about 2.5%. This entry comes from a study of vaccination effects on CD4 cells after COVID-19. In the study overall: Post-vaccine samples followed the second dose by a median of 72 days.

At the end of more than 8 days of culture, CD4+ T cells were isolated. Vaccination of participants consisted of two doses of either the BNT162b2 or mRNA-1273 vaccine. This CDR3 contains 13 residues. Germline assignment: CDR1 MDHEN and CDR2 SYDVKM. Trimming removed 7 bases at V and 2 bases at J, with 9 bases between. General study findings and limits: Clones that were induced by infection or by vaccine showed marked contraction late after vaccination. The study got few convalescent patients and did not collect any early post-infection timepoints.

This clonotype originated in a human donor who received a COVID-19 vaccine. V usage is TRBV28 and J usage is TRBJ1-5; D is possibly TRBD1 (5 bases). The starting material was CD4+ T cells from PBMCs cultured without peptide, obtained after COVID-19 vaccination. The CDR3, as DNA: TGTGCCAGCAAGTGGGGCGGCAATCAGCCCCAGCATTTT. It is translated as CASKWGGNQPQHF.